The 17 T cell receptor beta chains listed next were all sequenced from one sample in a study of shared clonotypes between healthy human individuals. Naive CD8 isolation took CD45RO-negative cells positively selected for CCR7 and excluded terminally differentiated effector memory CD45RA+ cells. Repertoires were generated with immunoSEQ multiplex PCR, while TCRdb's copy carries only in-frame clones and drops some. Among over 2,000,000 clones listed, roughly 95% were seen once. Sequencing was performed on naive CD8+ T cells from PBMCs. The receptors here all came from a man younger than 35 in good health. Some clones in this sample may be carry-over from other donors' samples.

This chain joins TRBV5-1 and TRBJ1-4, with a tentative D call TRBD1 (6 bases). The CDR3 loop spans 15 amino acids. Germline V gives CDR1 SGHRS, CDR2 YFSETQ. With 4 bases removed from V and 4 bases from J, the gap between germline ends came to 14 bases. For the CDR3, the DNA is TGCGCCAGCAGCCTCCGGGACATTAATAATGAAAAACTGTTTTTT. This gives the protein CASSLRDINNEKLFF.

This clone was detected a few times. The chain uses TRBV7-9 and TRBJ1-1; 8 positions agree with TRBD1. The CDR3 is 15 amino acids. From germline, CDR1 is SEHNR and CDR2 FQNEAQ (reference sequence). With V trimmed by 4 bases and J by 0 bases, 4 bases remained unmatched. CDR3 DNA: TGTGCCAGCAGCTCAAAGGACAGGGTGAACACTGAAGCTTTCTTT. Translation gives CASSSKDRVNTEAFF.

V is TRBV27 and J is TRBJ2-7, with TRBD1 matching 10 bases. The CDR3 extends over 14 amino acids. V lost 3 bases and J lost 5; bases outside the gene matches: 4. CDR1 is MNHEY, CDR2 SMNVEV, per germline (reference sequence). CDR3 loop: CASSFRDRGHEQYF. As DNA, the CDR3 is TGTGCCAGCAGTTTCCGCGACAGGGGGCACGAGCAGTACTTC.

The sample holds a few counts of this clone. This chain uses TRBV27 with TRBJ1-5; D perhaps matches TRBD1 (6 bases). The V gene lost 8 bases and the J gene lost 10 bases, with 21 bases spanning the gap. CDR3 length equals 14 residues. CDR1 is MNHEY, CDR2 SMNVEV, per germline (reference sequence). As DNA, the CDR3 is TGTGCCAGCGGACCAACGGGGGCGTTCAAACCCCAGCATTTT. Encoded protein: CASGPTGAFKPQHF.

The V and J genes are TRBV2 and TRBJ2-3; D ambiguous. This CDR3 is 15 amino acids long. Per the germline V gene, CDR1 is SNHLY and CDR2 is FYNNEI. The ends were cut back, 1 base at V and 1 base at J, with 9 bases in the middle. CDR3 loop: CASSEGVSRTDTQYF. CDR3 sequence (DNA): TGTGCCAGCAGTGAAGGGGTCTCCCGCACAGATACGCAGTATTTT.

The V call is TRBV27, the J call TRBJ2-3, with D maybe TRBD2 (6 bases). V lost 1 base and J 6 bases, leaving 11 bases between the germline ends. Germline V gene lookup returns CDR1 MNHEY and CDR2 SMNVEV (reference sequence). The length of the CDR3 is 14 residues. CDR3 amino acids: CASSLWASGDTQYF. The CDR3, as DNA: TGTGCCAGCAGTTTATGGGCCAGCGGGGATACGCAGTATTTT.

V and J are TRBV5-6 and TRBJ2-5; 13 bases line up with TRBD2. The CDR3 runs to 16 residues. From germline, CDR1 is SGHDT and CDR2 YYEEEE. V lost 4 bases, J lost 2 bases, and 5 bases stayed unmatched. CDR3 protein: CASSRGTSGMQETQYF. The CDR3, as DNA: TGTGCCAGCAGCCGGGGGACTAGCGGGATGCAAGAGACCCAGTACTTC. Together with reference TRBV5-6 and TRBJ2-5, the CDR3 gives the full variable domain: DAGVTQSPTHLIKTRGQQVTLRCSPKSGHDTVSWYQQALGQGPQFIFQYYEEEERQRGNFPDRFSGHQFPNYSSELNVNALLLGDSALYLCASSRGTSGMQETQYFGPGTRLLVL.

This sequence joins TRBV6-1 and TRBJ2-1; D not resolved. This CDR3 is built from 13 residues. Trimming stripped 4 bases from V and 8 bases from J, with 12 bases between. Germline CDR1 and CDR2: MNHNS and SASEGT. The CDR3 sequence: CASSARLHDEQFF. DNA for the CDR3: TGTGCCAGCAGTGCGAGACTTCACGATGAGCAGTTCTTC.

The chain combines TRBV9 with TRBJ1-4; D is possibly TRBD1 (6 bases). The germline V gene has CDR1 SGDLS and CDR2 YYNGEE. V lost 3 bases and J lost 7, with 16 bases in between. The CDR3 loop spans 15 amino acids. This CDR3 is CASSGTLGGAEKLFF. CDR3 sequence (DNA): TGTGCCAGCAGCGGGACTCTTGGGGGGGCTGAAAAACTGTTTTTT.

This chain connects TRBV9 to TRBJ2-3; D remains ambiguous. The V end lost 2 bases, the J end lost 3 bases, and 13 bases lay between the germline ends. The CDR3 is made up of 15 amino acids. Germline V lookup: CDR1 SGDLS, CDR2 YYNGEE. The CDR3 sequence: CASSVPLVGTDTQYF. CDR3 sequence (DNA): TGTGCCAGCAGCGTCCCGTTAGTAGGAACAGATACGCAGTATTTT.

The chain employs TRBV4-1 and TRBJ2-7; D gene uncertain. The V gene lost 1 base and the J gene lost 0 bases, with 10 bases spanning the gap. Germline V gene lookup returns CDR1 MGHRA and CDR2 YSYEKL. This CDR3 region has 15 residues. CDR3 sequence: CASSQAVGSSYEQYF. The DNA for the CDR3 is TGCGCCAGCAGCCAAGCGGTGGGCAGCTCCTACGAGCAGTACTTC.

A single count supports this clone. V usage is TRBV30 and J usage is TRBJ2-1; 8 bases line up with TRBD2. V lost 3 bases to trimming and J lost 7 bases; unmatched junction nucleotides: 5. CDR1 GTSNPN and CDR2 SVGIG come from the germline V gene (reference sequence). The CDR3 is 13 amino acids. In nucleotides, the CDR3 is TGTGCCTGGAGAGAGCGGGAGCTGAATGAGCAGTTCTTC. Its protein is CAWRERELNEQFF.

A word on this clone: At one end, the junction sequence differs from germline, possibly due to a read error. This sequence joins TRBV10-3 and TRBJ2-4, with 12 bases aligning to TRBD2. From germline, CDR1 is ENHRY and CDR2 SYGVKD. The CDR3 covers 13 residues. This chain's CDR3 is CAISDTLNGLAGF. DNA of the CDR3: TGTGCCATCAGTGATACTCTTAACGGACTAGCGGGATTC.

The rearrangement uses TRBV28 and TRBJ1-5, with D tentatively TRBD1 (5 bases). V was pared by 5 bases and J by 3 bases, with 11 bases between. This CDR3 comprises 14 residues. CDR1 MDHEN and CDR2 SYDVKM come from the germline V gene. This CDR3 reads CASSRDRPNQPQHF. In DNA, the CDR3 is TGTGCCAGCAGTCGCGACAGACCCAATCAGCCCCAGCATTTT.

This clone has a single count. V gene TRBV11-2 combines with J gene TRBJ2-1, with D maybe TRBD2 (6 bases). Trimming left V 3 bases short and J 0 bases short, with 12 bases between. The CDR3 has 16 residues. Germline-derived CDR1 and CDR2 are SGHAT and FQNNGV. This chain's CDR3 is CASSLYVGSSYNEQFF. The DNA for the CDR3 is TGTGCCAGCAGCTTGTATGTCGGGAGCTCCTACAATGAGCAGTTCTTC.

The chain joins TRBV2 to TRBJ1-2, with TRBD1 matching over 8 bases. V was pared by 7 bases and J by 5 bases, with 12 bases of the junction left unmatched. Germline CDR1 is SNHLY and CDR2 is FYNNEI. The CDR3 extends over 15 amino acids. The CDR3 DNA sequence: TGTGCCAGCACCTCAGGGGGCGGGGCCAGTTATGGCTACACCTTC. This encodes CASTSGGGASYGYTF.

CDR3 amino acids: CASSLASWTSTYEQYF. CDR3 sequence (DNA): TGTGCCAGCAGCTTAGCGTCATGGACTTCTACCTACGAGCAGTACTTC. J is TRBJ2-7 and V is TRBV7-9; perhaps TRBD2 as D (5 bases). This CDR3 is built from 16 residues. V was cut by 0 bases and J by 2 bases, with 14 bases left in between. Germline lookup yields CDR1 SEHNR and CDR2 FQNEAQ (reference sequence).